These 32 T cell receptor beta chains share one sample of origin, sequenced in a study of cytomegalovirus exposure and HLA in healthy donors. A multiplex PCR was run with 60 Vbeta primers and 13 Jbeta primers. Measured with immunoSEQ multiplex PCR; TCRdb has only the in-frame clones, and not every one. Among around 200,000 clones listed, roughly 80% were seen once. The material sequenced was PBMCs. The receptors shown here come from a woman between 18 and 30 years old in good health and CMV-seronegative.

V gene TRBV6-1 combines with J gene TRBJ2-7, with a tentative D call TRBD1 (6 bases). The V end lost 7 bases, the J end lost 10 bases, and 14 bases lay between the germline ends. The CDR3 consists of 11 residues. Germline-derived CDR1 and CDR2 are MNHNS and SASEGT. CDR3 DNA: TGTGCCAGCACCGGGACAAAAGAACAGTACTTC. Its protein product is CASTGTKEQYF.

The V and J genes are TRBV10-3 and TRBJ2-2; unclear D gene. The CDR3 runs to 16 residues. Germline CDR1 ENHRY, CDR2 SYGVKD. V lost 2 bases and J lost 6, with 16 bases in between. CDR3 sequence reads: CAISESSVLEAGELFF. The CDR3 DNA reads as TGTGCCATCAGTGAGAGTTCCGTTCTAGAGGCCGGGGAGCTGTTTTTT.

CDR3 loop: CASSPFSGDSTGELFF. As DNA, the CDR3 is TGTGCCAGCTCTCCCTTTTCGGGAGATAGCACCGGGGAGCTGTTTTTT. The chain employs TRBV9 and TRBJ2-2; possible D gene TRBD2, 6 bases. Per the germline V gene, CDR1 is SGDLS and CDR2 is YYNGEE. The CDR3 totals 16 residues. V lost 7 bases to trimming and J lost 4 bases, with 20 bases between them.

The V gene is TRBV29-1, the J gene TRBJ2-5; tentative D call: TRBD2 (6 bases). This CDR3 region has 21 residues. Between the trimmed V and J ends, which lost 3 bases and 2 bases, there was a span of 34 bases. CDR1 and CDR2 from the germline V gene are SQVTM and ANQGSEA. This CDR3 is CSVEFERRGEGSIPVQETQYF. In nucleotides, the CDR3 is TGCAGCGTTGAGTTCGAAAGGAGGGGAGAGGGATCAATTCCCGTACAAGAGACCCAGTACTTC.

This chain connects TRBV6-4 to TRBJ2-1, with TRBD2 matching over 9 bases. The germline V gene encodes CDR1 MRHNA and CDR2 SNTAGT. The CDR3 runs to 17 residues. With V trimmed by 5 bases and J by 7 bases, 15 bases remained unmatched. This CDR3 reads CASSPWSNSGGRNEQFF. The CDR3 bases are TGTGCCAGCAGTCCCTGGAGTAATAGCGGGGGAAGGAATGAGCAGTTCTTC.

The chain combines TRBV27 with TRBJ2-3, with 8 bases lining up with TRBD2. The length of the CDR3 is 13 residues. The germline CDR1 and CDR2 sequences are MNHEY and SMNVEV (reference sequence). V lost 9 bases to trimming and J lost 6 bases; unmatched junction nucleotides: 8. CDR3 in amino acids: CASSGVTRDTQYF. Here the CDR3 DNA reads TGTGCCAGTAGCGGGGTGACGCGGGATACGCAGTATTTT.

This clone has only one observation. This chain connects TRBV28 to TRBJ1-5, with D unclear. CDR1 and CDR2 from the germline V gene are MDHEN and SYDVKM. This CDR3 is built from 14 residues. V lost 10 bases to trimming and J lost 7 bases, with 20 bases between them. The CDR3 loop reads CATTPGVAWQPQHF. The CDR3 nucleotides read TGTGCCACCACACCCGGGGTTGCTTGGCAGCCCCAGCATTTT.

The chain employs TRBV28 and TRBJ2-5; 8 bases agree with TRBD1. The germline gives CDR1 MDHEN, CDR2 SYDVKM. The junction had 4 bases not matched to a gene; V was cut back by 0 bases and J by 1 base. There are 16 residues in the CDR3. The CDR3 coding sequence is TGTGCCAGCAGTTTATGGGGGACAGGCGGCCAAGAGACCCAGTACTTC. It codes for CASSLWGTGGQETQYF.

This clone was observed a few times. The CDR3 bases are TGTGCCAGCAGCTTCACTACTTTCAATGAGCAGTTCTTC. It specifies CASSFTTFNEQFF. The V call is TRBV11-1, the J call TRBJ2-1; D ambiguous. V was clipped by 3 bases and J by 6 bases, with 9 bases between them. CDR3 size: 13 residues. Germline V gene lookup returns CDR1 SGHAT and CDR2 FQDESV (reference sequence). The full variable domain, with the rest looked up from reference TRBV11-1 and TRBJ2-1, is EAEVAQSPRYKITEKSQAVAFWCDPISGHATLYWYRQILGQGPELLVQFQDESVVDDSQLPKDRFSAERLKGVDSTLKIQPAELGDSAMYLCASSFTTFNEQFFGPGTRLTVL.

The chain carries TRBV5-4 and TRBJ2-7, with 7 bases identical to TRBD2. The CDR3 is 13 amino acids. Germline V CDR1 and CDR2: SGHNT, YYREEE (reference sequence). The trim removed 3 bases at V and 7 bases at J, leaving 7 bases unmatched. The CDR3 loop reads CASSWVLAAEQYF. CDR3 coding DNA: TGTGCCAGCAGCTGGGTGCTAGCGGCAGAGCAGTACTTC.

The chain employs TRBV19 and TRBJ2-3; 9 bases fit TRBD1. Germline assignment: CDR1 LNHDA and CDR2 SQIVND (reference sequence). The V gene end was trimmed by 5 bases and the J gene end by 5 bases; junction bases not matched to a gene: 14. The CDR3 is 17 amino acids. The CDR3 spells CASSPYPGQGRIDTQYF. The CDR3 bases are TGTGCCAGTAGTCCTTACCCTGGACAGGGGAGAATAGATACGCAGTATTTT.

V and J are TRBV15 and TRBJ1-3; D may be TRBD1 (5 bases). Germline V gene data show CDR1 as LNHNV and CDR2 as YYDKDF (reference sequence). This CDR3 contains 15 residues. V lost 6 bases and J lost 0, with 12 bases in between. The CDR3 spells CATRDQGSSGNTIYF. Written as DNA, the CDR3 is TGTGCCACCAGGGACCAGGGTAGCTCTGGAAACACCATATATTTT.

This clone was detected once. The gene calls are TRBV7-9 and TRBJ2-3; a weak D match, TRBD2 (5 bases). V lost 5 bases to trimming and J lost 0 bases, with 18 bases between them. Germline assignment: CDR1 SEHNR and CDR2 FQNEAQ (reference sequence). The CDR3 spans 17 residues. The CDR3 here is CASSPELLEASTDTQYF. The CDR3, as DNA: TGTGCCAGCAGCCCAGAACTACTAGAGGCTAGCACAGATACGCAGTATTTT.

The chain carries TRBV7-9 and TRBJ2-5, with D possibly TRBD2 on 6 matching bases. This CDR3 comprises 13 residues. Per the germline V gene, CDR1 is SEHNR and CDR2 is FQNEAQ (reference sequence). V dropped 4 bases and J dropped 5 bases, with 11 bases sitting between them. The CDR3 sequence is CASSYGSSETQYF. The CDR3, as DNA: TGTGCCAGCAGCTACGGGAGTTCGGAGACCCAGTACTTC.

J is TRBJ2-6 and V is TRBV19; 8 bases fit TRBD1. This CDR3 is built from 18 residues. Germline V gene lookup returns CDR1 LNHDA and CDR2 SQIVND (reference sequence). Germline trimming cut 5 bases from V and 0 bases from J; bases unmatched to any gene: 9. Here the CDR3 DNA reads TGTGCCAGTAGTGCCCAGGGACAGGCCTTCTCTGGGGCCAACGTCCTGACTTTC. Translated: CASSAQGQAFSGANVLTF. Variable domain in full (rest from reference TRBV19 and TRBJ2-6): DGGITQSPKYLFRKEGQNVTLSCEQNLNHDAMYWYRQDPGQGLRLIYYSQIVNDFQKGDIAEGYSVSREKKESFPLTVTSAQKNPTAFYLCASSAQGQAFSGANVLTFGAGSRLTVL.

CDR3 residues: CASSFETMNTEAFF. The CDR3 region has the DNA TGTGCCAGCAGCTTCGAGACAATGAACACTGAAGCTTTCTTT. The V call is TRBV7-9, the J call TRBJ1-1, with D unclear. The CDR3 runs 14 residues. Trimming cost V 3 bases and J 0 bases, with 8 bases left between them. Germline CDR1 SEHNR, CDR2 FQNEAQ (reference sequence).

The chain combines TRBV29-1 with TRBJ2-3, with D unresolved. The CDR3 length is 12 residues. Per the germline V gene, CDR1 is SQVTM and CDR2 is ANQGSEA. The ends were cut back, 6 bases at V and 4 bases at J, with 11 bases in the middle. The CDR3 DNA sequence: TGCAGCGTCGGTTGGGCTTCAGATACGCAGTATTTT. As protein: CSVGWASDTQYF.

J is TRBJ2-7 and V is TRBV5-8, with D possibly TRBD2 on 5 matching bases. Between the trimmed V and J ends, which lost 0 bases and 2 bases, there was a span of 12 bases. There are 15 residues in the CDR3. In germline, CDR1 is SGHTS, CDR2 YDEGEE. CDR3 loop: CASSLGLASTYEQYF. In nucleotides, the CDR3 is TGTGCCAGCAGCTTGGGGCTAGCTTCGACCTACGAGCAGTACTTC.

The gene calls are TRBV6-5 and TRBJ2-7; 7 nucleotides agree with TRBD1. The length of the CDR3 is 15 residues. The germline CDR1 and CDR2 sequences are MNHEY and SVGAGI. V trimming: 0 bases; J trimming: 3 bases; junction bases outside the gene matches: 5. CDR3 in amino acids: CASSYSRAGGYEQYF. In nucleotides, the CDR3 is TGTGCCAGCAGTTACTCGAGGGCAGGGGGCTACGAGCAGTACTTC.

This clone has a handful of counts. This sequence joins TRBV6-5 and TRBJ2-1; D remains unclear. The CDR3 sequence is 12 residues long. Per the germline V gene, CDR1 is MNHEY and CDR2 is SVGAGI. Trimming cost V 8 bases and J 6 bases, with 11 bases left between them. The CDR3 spells CASVSFFNEQFF. For the CDR3, the DNA is TGTGCCAGCGTCTCTTTCTTCAATGAGCAGTTCTTC.

V usage is TRBV27 and J usage is TRBJ1-1; 9 bases are shared with TRBD1. Trimming took 6 bases from V and 6 from J; bases not matched to a gene: 14. The CDR3 consists of 16 residues. Germline lookup yields CDR1 MNHEY and CDR2 SMNVEV (reference sequence). This chain's CDR3 is CASRGFRGTGSAEAFF. Written as DNA, the CDR3 is TGTGCCAGCAGGGGCTTTCGCGGGACAGGGAGCGCTGAAGCTTTCTTT.

The CDR3: CASSLAGQSRSPLHF. In DNA form, the CDR3 reads TGCGCCAGCAGCTTGGCCGGACAGTCCCGCTCACCCCTCCACTTT. V usage is TRBV5-1 and J usage is TRBJ1-6, with TRBD1 as a possible D gene (6 bases). The CDR3 loop spans 15 amino acids. Between the trimmed V and J ends, which lost 0 bases and 10 bases, there was a span of 14 bases. CDR1 and CDR2 (germline): SGHRS, YFSETQ. The variable domain in full, with the rest retrieved from reference TRBV5-1 and TRBJ1-6, is KAGVTQTPRYLIKTRGQQVTLSCSPISGHRSVSWYQQTPGQGLQFLFEYFSETQRNKGNFPGRFSGRQFSNSRSEMNVSTLELGDSALYLCASSLAGQSRSPLHFGNGTRLTVT.

The genes are TRBV5-4 and TRBJ1-1; 7 bases are shared with TRBD1. CDR1 and CDR2 (germline): SGHNT, YYREEE (reference sequence). The CDR3 loop spans 16 amino acids. V trimming: 0 bases; J trimming: 0 bases; junction bases outside the gene matches: 5. The CDR3 here is CASSLGPGGLNTEAFF. The CDR3 region has the DNA TGTGCCAGCAGCTTGGGACCAGGGGGATTGAACACTGAAGCTTTCTTT.

V gene TRBV19 combines with J gene TRBJ1-3, with D perhaps TRBD1 (5 bases). V was pared by 4 bases and J by 0 bases, with 13 bases between. The germline V gene has CDR1 LNHDA and CDR2 SQIVND (reference sequence). The CDR3 extends over 16 amino acids. The CDR3 DNA reads TGTGCCAGTAGTACCCGGGGGGTAATCTCTGGAAACACCATATATTTT. Its translation: CASSTRGVISGNTIYF.

This clone was seen only once. The chain is built from TRBV6-6 and TRBJ1-1; unclear D gene. This CDR3 is 15 amino acids long. Trimming removed 7 bases at V and 4 bases at J, with 19 bases between. Per germline, CDR1 MNHNY and CDR2 SVGAGI (reference sequence). The CDR3 loop is CASILTGRRGTEAFF. The CDR3 region has the DNA TGTGCCAGCATCCTCACGGGGAGGCGGGGCACTGAAGCTTTCTTT.

The chain joins TRBV5-5 to TRBJ2-3; 10 nucleotides agree with TRBD2. Germline V gene data show CDR1 as SGHKS and CDR2 as YYEKEE (reference sequence). This CDR3 spans 14 amino acids. V gave up 5 bases and J gave up 5 bases; unmatched junction bases: 5. CDR3 sequence (DNA): TGTGCCAGCAGAGATACTAGCGGGGAAGATACGCAGTATTTT. Its translation: CASRDTSGEDTQYF.

A single count supports this clone. The chain carries TRBV28 and TRBJ1-3, with a tentative D call TRBD1 (6 bases). V gave up 2 bases and J gave up 4 bases, with 18 bases separating them. The CDR3 length is 17 residues. Germline V CDR1 and CDR2: MDHEN, SYDVKM. The CDR3 loop reads CASSLSGGLLTGNTIYF. The CDR3 DNA reads TGTGCCAGCAGTTTAAGCGGGGGGCTTTTGACGGGAAACACCATATATTTT.

The J gene is TRBJ2-7, the V gene TRBV21-1; no DNA check was done on the table's D call, TRBD2. TRBV21-1 is labeled a pseudogene. The CDR3 contains 17 residues. The CDR3 here is CASSKVVNVGTPTGQYF. Here the CDR3 DNA reads TGTGCCAGCAGCAAAGTGGTAAACGTCGGGACTCCTACGGGGCAGTACTTC.

This clone was observed a handful of times. The chain uses TRBV27 and TRBJ2-1, with 9 positions matching TRBD1. The CDR3 consists of 14 residues. Trimming at V came to 1 base and at J to 8 bases, leaving 3 bases not matched to a gene. Germline V CDR1 and CDR2: MNHEY, SMNVEV (reference sequence). The CDR3 loop is CASSLWGQGYEQFF. The CDR3 DNA follows: TGTGCCAGCAGTTTATGGGGACAGGGATATGAGCAGTTCTTC.

This clone was recorded once. This chain uses TRBV7-9 with TRBJ1-1, with 7 bases identical to TRBD1. V was pared by 0 bases and J by 0 bases, with 7 bases of the junction left unmatched. This CDR3 has 17 amino acids. The germline V gene has CDR1 SEHNR and CDR2 FQNEAQ (reference sequence). CDR3 DNA sequence: TGTGCCAGCAGCTTAGCCGGGACAGAACTCTTGAACACTGAAGCTTTCTTT. Encoded protein: CASSLAGTELLNTEAFF.

The J gene is TRBJ1-1, the V gene TRBV6-5; possibly TRBD1 for D (5 bases). Trimming cost V 4 bases and J 3 bases, with 15 bases left between them. Looked up from germline, CDR1 is MNHEY and CDR2 is SVGAGI. The CDR3 runs 15 residues. The CDR3 region is CASSSPGGGDTEAFF. The CDR3 DNA is TGTGCCAGCAGTTCCCCCGGGGGGGGAGACACTGAAGCTTTCTTT.

This clone has more than one count but fewer than ten. This chain links TRBV2 with TRBJ1-5, with unresolved D. The CDR3 is made up of 12 amino acids. V lost 6 bases and J lost 3, with 6 bases in between. In germline, CDR1 is SNHLY, CDR2 FYNNEI. The CDR3 reads CASRGNNQPQHF. CDR3 DNA: TGTGCCAGCAGGGGCAACAATCAGCCCCAGCATTTT.